This T cell receptor beta chain appears in the sequencing data of a study of monozygotic twins with cystic fibrosis. Whole-study results and caveats: Unrelated CF individuals shared fewer identical clonotypes than monozygotic CF twins. The repertoire was suggested to be naive-dominated, clonality median around 0.0095. V usage most resembled the co-twin in 13 of 16 pairs.

Points on this clone: Its antigen is still unknown.

The table came from immunoSEQ multiplex PCR; TCRdb's copy has only in-frame clones and leaves some out. The sample lists approximately 25,000 clones, 85% to 95% occurring once. Losses at the gene ends were 2 bases for V and 6 bases for J; bases not matched to a gene: 1. The CDR3 runs 14 residues. Germline assignment: CDR1 WNHNN and CDR2 SYGVQD (reference sequence). This chain links TRBV10-1 with TRBJ2-4; 10 bases agree with TRBD2. Sequencing used blood. This receptor was obtained from a girl aged 2 to 9 with cystic fibrosis. CDR3 loop: CASSEASGGNIQYF. The CDR3 bases are TGCGCCAGCAGTGAGGCTAGCGGGGGAAACATTCAGTACTTC.